This T cell receptor (beta chain) was profiled in a study of control samples from healthy donors and cancer patients. Trimming shortened V by 5 bases and J by 7 bases, and 14 bases separated the two germline ends. Germline CDR1 and CDR2: SEHNR and FQNEAQ (reference sequence). This CDR3 has 14 residues. Repertoires were generated with immunoSEQ multiplex PCR, while TCRdb's copy carries only in-frame clones and drops some. Counted here are under 150,000 clones, less than 90% occurring once; the ten biggest clones make up roughly 8.4%. The sequence came from a woman between 25 and 40 years old in good health. This chain links TRBV7-9 with TRBJ1-4; the D gene is possibly TRBD1 (5 bases). Source material: blood. Here the CDR3 reads CASSPARQGEKLFF. As DNA, the CDR3 is TGTGCCAGCAGCCCCGCCAGGCAGGGTGAAAAACTGTTTTTT.